Below, 11 T cell receptor beta chains from the same sample are listed, as sequenced in a study of cytomegalovirus exposure and HLA in healthy donors (dated by TCRdb to 2016 to 2017). Library preparation used the immunoSEQ multiplex PCR assay. A mixture of 60 forward primers for TCR Vbeta segments and 13 reverse primers for TCR Jbeta segments was used in the multiplex PCR. TCRdb re-hosts the immuneACCESS table, in-frame sequences only. Its copies lack some clones; in the studies checked, an unresolved V gene accounts for under half of them, and the cause for the rest is not known. This sample has approximately 140,000 clones in its table, and approximately 77% of those were observed once. The ten most abundant clones make up over 0.9% of the sample. The sample was PBMCs. These receptors were obtained from a woman aged 60-70 years in good health and CMV-seronegative.

A note on this clone: A junction end diverges from the germline sequence, so it may reflect a read error. Other DNA sequences from this sample encode an identical CDR3 as well. This chain's CDR3 is CASKTSGGANEQFF. CDR3 DNA: TGCGCCAGCAAGACTAGCGGGGGGGCAAATGAGCAGTTCTTC. This sequence joins TRBV2 and TRBJ2-1; 14 bases align to TRBD2. Germline V gene sequence: CDR1 SNHLY, CDR2 FYNNEI. CDR3 size: 14 residues.

The chain links TRBV7-2 to TRBJ2-3, with D tentatively TRBD2 (7 bases). The V end was cut by 0 bases, the J end by 4 bases, with 14 bases between. The CDR3 sequence is 16 residues long. Germline V gene data show CDR1 as SGHTA and CDR2 as FQGNSA. CDR3: CASSLAGGRFPDTQYF. The CDR3 region has the DNA TGTGCCAGCAGCTTAGCGGGGGGGCGGTTCCCAGATACGCAGTATTTT.

The V gene is TRBV19, the J gene TRBJ1-5, with D tentatively TRBD1 (6 bases). The length of the CDR3 is 14 residues. CDR1 and CDR2 (germline): LNHDA, SQIVND (reference sequence). Trimming shortened V by 4 bases and J by 3 bases, and 10 bases separated the two germline ends. CDR3 residues: CASSRQATNQPQHF. Here the CDR3 DNA reads TGTGCCAGTAGTAGACAGGCTACCAATCAGCCCCAGCATTTT.

The chain carries TRBV27 and TRBJ2-1; TRBD2 is a possible D gene (5 bases). CDR3 size: 15 residues. Trimming took off 4 bases at V and 4 bases at J, with 14 bases between the two ends. CDR1 is MNHEY, CDR2 SMNVEV, per germline (reference sequence). The CDR3 bases are TGTGCCAGCAGTTCCGTCCAGCGGAATTACAATGAGCAGTTCTTC. Its protein product is CASSSVQRNYNEQFF.

The chain joins TRBV10-1 to TRBJ2-1; possible D gene TRBD2, 5 bases. Per germline, CDR1 WNHNN and CDR2 SYGVQD (reference sequence). The CDR3 has 14 amino acids. Trimming shortened V by 6 bases and J by 9 bases, and 18 bases separated the two germline ends. The CDR3 protein is CASSISVSGFEQFF. The CDR3 DNA sequence: TGCGCCAGCAGCATCTCTGTATCGGGGTTTGAGCAGTTCTTC.

The CDR3 spells CASSVARGGPDTQYF. The CDR3 DNA follows: TGTGCCAGCAGCGTAGCACGGGGGGGCCCAGATACGCAGTATTTT. The chain combines TRBV9 with TRBJ2-3; 8 nucleotides match TRBD2. This CDR3 region has 15 residues. Germline assignment: CDR1 SGDLS and CDR2 YYNGEE. V lost 0 bases and J lost 4; bases outside the gene matches: 4.

This chain connects TRBV5-1 to TRBJ2-1, with 9 bases lining up with TRBD1. The J segment lost 4 bases and the V segment lost 0 bases, leaving 5 bases of the junction unmatched. This CDR3 contains 16 residues. Germline CDR1 is SGHRS and CDR2 is YFSETQ. CDR3 coding DNA: TGCGCCAGCAGCTTGGCGGTGACAGGGGGTTACAATGAGCAGTTCTTC. Protein sequence: CASSLAVTGGYNEQFF.

This clone was counted a few times. CDR3 sequence reads: CASSERRSGTDTQYF. CDR3 coding DNA: TGCGCCAGCAGTGAGCGTCGTTCGGGGACAGATACGCAGTATTTT. The V gene is TRBV10-1, the J gene TRBJ2-3; possibly TRBD2 for D (5 bases). The CDR3 covers 15 residues. The ends were cut back, 2 bases at V and 3 bases at J, with 12 bases in the middle. Germline lookup yields CDR1 WNHNN and CDR2 SYGVQD (reference sequence).

CDR3 sequence reads: CAWGGTSATDTQYF. Written as DNA, the CDR3 is TGTGCCTGGGGGGGGACTAGCGCGACAGATACGCAGTATTTT. The rearrangement links TRBV30 to TRBJ2-3; 10 bases are shared with TRBD2. Germline V CDR1 and CDR2: GTSNPN, SVGIG (reference sequence). V was clipped by 5 bases and J by 3 bases; unmatched bases: 5. This CDR3 is 14 amino acids long.

The V and J genes are TRBV7-2 and TRBJ1-5; possible D gene TRBD1, 5 bases. The CDR3 has 13 residues. V was shortened by 3 bases and J by 7 bases, with 10 bases between the two germline ends. The germline V gene has CDR1 SGHTA and CDR2 FQGNSA. This chain's CDR3 is CASSFRVSQPQHF. CDR3 DNA sequence: TGTGCCAGCAGCTTCAGGGTTTCGCAGCCCCAGCATTTT.

The chain has TRBV15 and TRBJ1-6, with D unresolved. This CDR3 has 15 residues. V was trimmed by 0 bases and J by 4 bases, leaving 7 bases between them. CDR1 LNHNV and CDR2 YYDKDF come from the germline V gene (reference sequence). CDR3 bases: TGTGCCACCAGCAGAGAGGGCAGGTATAATTCACCCCTCCACTTT. Residues: CATSREGRYNSPLHF.